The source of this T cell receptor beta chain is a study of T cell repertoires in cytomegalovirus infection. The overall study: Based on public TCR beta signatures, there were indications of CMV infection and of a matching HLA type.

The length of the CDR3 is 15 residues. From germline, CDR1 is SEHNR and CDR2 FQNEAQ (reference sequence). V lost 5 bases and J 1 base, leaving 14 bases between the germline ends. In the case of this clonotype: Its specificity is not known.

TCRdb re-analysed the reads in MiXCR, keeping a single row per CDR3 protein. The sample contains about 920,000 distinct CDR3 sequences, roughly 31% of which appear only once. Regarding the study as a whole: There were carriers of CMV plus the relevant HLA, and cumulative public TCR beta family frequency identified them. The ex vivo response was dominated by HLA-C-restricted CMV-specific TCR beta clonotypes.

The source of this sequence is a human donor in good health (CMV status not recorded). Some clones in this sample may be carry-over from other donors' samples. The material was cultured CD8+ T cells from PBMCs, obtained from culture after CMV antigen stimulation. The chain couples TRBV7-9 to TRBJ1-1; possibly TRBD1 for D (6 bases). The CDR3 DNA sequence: TGTGCCAGCAGCGCTACGGACAGAAGGAACACTGAAGCTTTCTTT. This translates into CASSATDRRNTEAFF.